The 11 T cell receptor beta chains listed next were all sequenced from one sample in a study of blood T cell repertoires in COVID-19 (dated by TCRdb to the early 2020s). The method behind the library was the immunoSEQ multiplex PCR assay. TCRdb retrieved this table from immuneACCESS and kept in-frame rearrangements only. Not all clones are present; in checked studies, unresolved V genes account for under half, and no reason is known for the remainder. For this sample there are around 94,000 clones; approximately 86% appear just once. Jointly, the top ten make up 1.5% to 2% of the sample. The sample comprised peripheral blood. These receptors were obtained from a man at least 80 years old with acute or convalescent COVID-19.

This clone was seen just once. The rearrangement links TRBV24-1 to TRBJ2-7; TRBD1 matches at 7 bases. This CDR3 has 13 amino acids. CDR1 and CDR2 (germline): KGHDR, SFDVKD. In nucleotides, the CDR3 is TGTCTCACCATATTACAGGGGAATGGAGAGCAGTACTTC. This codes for CLTILQGNGEQYF.

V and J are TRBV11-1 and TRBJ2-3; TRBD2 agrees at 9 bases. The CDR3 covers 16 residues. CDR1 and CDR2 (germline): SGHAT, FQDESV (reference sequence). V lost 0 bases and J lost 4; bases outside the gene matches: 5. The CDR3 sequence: CASSLAHAGGPDTQYF. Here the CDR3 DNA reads TGTGCCAGCAGCTTAGCGCATGCGGGAGGGCCAGATACGCAGTATTTT.

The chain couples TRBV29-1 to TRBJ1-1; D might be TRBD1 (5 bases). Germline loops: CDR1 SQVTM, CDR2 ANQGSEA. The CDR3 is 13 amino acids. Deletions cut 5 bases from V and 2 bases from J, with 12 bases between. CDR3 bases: TGCAGCGTTAGCAGGGACTTTAACACTGAAGCTTTCTTT. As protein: CSVSRDFNTEAFF. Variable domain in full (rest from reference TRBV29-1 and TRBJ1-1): SAVISQKPSRDICQRGTSLTIQCQVDSQVTMMFWYRQQPGQSLTLIATANQGSEATYESGFVIDKFPISRPNLTFSTLTVSNMSPEDSSIYLCSVSRDFNTEAFFGQGTRLTVV.

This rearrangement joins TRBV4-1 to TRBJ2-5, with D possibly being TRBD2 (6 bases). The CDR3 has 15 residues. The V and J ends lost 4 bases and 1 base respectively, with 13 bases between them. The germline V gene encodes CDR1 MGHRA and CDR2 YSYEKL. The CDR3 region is CASSLGLGVQETQYF. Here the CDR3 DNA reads TGCGCCAGCAGCCTGGGACTGGGGGTCCAAGAGACCCAGTACTTC.

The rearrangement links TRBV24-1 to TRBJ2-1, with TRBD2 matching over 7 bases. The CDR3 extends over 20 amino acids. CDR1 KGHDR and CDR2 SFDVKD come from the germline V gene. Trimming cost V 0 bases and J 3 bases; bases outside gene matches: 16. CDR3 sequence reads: CATSDLSSGAYGFGYNEQFF. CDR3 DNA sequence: TGTGCCACCAGTGATTTGTCTAGCGGAGCGTACGGGTTCGGCTACAATGAGCAGTTCTTC.

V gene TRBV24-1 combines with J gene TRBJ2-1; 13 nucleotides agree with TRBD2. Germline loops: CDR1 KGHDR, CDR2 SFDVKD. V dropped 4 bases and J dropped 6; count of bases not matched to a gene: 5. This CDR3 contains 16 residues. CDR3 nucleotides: TGTGCCACCAGTGACCGACTAGCGGGAGGACTCAATGAGCAGTTCTTC. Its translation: CATSDRLAGGLNEQFF.

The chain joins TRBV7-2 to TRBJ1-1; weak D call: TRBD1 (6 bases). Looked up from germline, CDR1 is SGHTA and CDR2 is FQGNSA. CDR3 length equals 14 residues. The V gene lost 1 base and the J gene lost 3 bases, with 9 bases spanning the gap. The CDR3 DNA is TGTGCCAGCAGCTTAGGACAGGTTCACACTGAAGCTTTCTTT. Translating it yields CASSLGQVHTEAFF.

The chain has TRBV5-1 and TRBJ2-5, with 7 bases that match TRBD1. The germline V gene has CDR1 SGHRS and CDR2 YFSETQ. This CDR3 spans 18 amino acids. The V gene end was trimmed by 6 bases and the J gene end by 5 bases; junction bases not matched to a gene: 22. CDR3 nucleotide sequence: TGCGCCAGCACCTTAAAGGGTTCCGGACAGGATCTTGTGGAGACCCAGTACTTC. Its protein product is CASTLKGSGQDLVETQYF.

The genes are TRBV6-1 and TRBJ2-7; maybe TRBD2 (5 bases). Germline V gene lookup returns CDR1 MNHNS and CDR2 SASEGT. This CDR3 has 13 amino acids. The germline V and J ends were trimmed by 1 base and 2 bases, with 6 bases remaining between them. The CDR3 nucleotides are TGTGCCAGCAGTGAAGAGGGAGCCTACGAGCAGTACTTC. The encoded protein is CASSEEGAYEQYF.

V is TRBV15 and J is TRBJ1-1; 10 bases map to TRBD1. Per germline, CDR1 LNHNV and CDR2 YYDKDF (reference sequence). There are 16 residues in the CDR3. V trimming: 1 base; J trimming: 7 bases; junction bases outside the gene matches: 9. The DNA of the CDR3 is TGTGCCACCAGCAGAGCTGTGGGACAGGGGTATGATGAAGCTTTCTTT. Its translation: CATSRAVGQGYDEAFF. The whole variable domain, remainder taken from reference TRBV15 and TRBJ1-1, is DAMVIQNPRYQVTQFGKPVTLSCSQTLNHNVMYWYQQKSSQAPKLLFHYYDKDFNNEADTPDNFQSRRPNTSFCFLDIRSPGLGDTAMYLCATSRAVGQGYDEAFFGQGTRLTVV.

The CDR3: CASSSGLAGEQYF. For the CDR3, the DNA is TGTGCCAGCAGCTCGGGACTAGCAGGCGAGCAGTACTTC. The chain carries TRBV7-2 and TRBJ2-7; TRBD2 aligns across 9 bases. This CDR3 comprises 13 residues. Trimming took 4 bases from V and 6 from J; bases not matched to a gene: 4. Germline CDR1 is SGHTA and CDR2 is FQGNSA.